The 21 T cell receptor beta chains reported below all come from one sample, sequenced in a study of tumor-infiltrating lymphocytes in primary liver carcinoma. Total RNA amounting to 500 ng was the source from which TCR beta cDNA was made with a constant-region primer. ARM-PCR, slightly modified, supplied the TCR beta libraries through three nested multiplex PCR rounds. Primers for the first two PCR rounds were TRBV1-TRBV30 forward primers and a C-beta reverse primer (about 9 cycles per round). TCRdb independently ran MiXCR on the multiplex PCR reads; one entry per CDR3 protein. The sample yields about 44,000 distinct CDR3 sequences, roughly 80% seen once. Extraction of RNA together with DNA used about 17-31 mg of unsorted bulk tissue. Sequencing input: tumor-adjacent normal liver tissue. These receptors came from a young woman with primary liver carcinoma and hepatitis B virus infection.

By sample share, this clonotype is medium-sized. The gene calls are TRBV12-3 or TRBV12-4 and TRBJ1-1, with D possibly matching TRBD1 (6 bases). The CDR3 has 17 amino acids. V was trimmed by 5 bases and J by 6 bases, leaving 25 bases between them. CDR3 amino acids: CASSQLPQGKGGAEAFF. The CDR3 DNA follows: TGTGCCAGCAGTCAACTCCCCCAGGGGAAGGGGGGGGCTGAAGCTTTCTTT.

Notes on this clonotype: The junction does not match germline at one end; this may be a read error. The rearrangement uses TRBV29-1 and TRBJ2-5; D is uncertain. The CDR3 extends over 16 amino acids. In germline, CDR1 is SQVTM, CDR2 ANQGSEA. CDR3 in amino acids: CSVEVSRLGVQESQYF. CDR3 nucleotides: TGCAGCGTTGAAGTCTCCCGGTTAGGTGTCCAAGAGAGCCAGTACTTC.

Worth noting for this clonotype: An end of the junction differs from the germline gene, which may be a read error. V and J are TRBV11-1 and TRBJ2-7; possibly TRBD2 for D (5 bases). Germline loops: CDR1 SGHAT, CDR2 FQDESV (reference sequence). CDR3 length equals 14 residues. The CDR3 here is CASILATTSYEQYF. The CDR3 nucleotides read TGTGCCAGCATCTTAGCGACGACCTCCTATGAGCAGTACTTC. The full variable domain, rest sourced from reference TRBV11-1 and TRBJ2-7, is EAEVAQSPRYKITEKSQAVAFWCDPISGHATLYWYRQILGQGPELLVQFQDESVVDDSQLPKDRFSAERLKGVDSTLKIQPAELGDSAMYLCASILATTSYEQYFGPGTRLTVT.

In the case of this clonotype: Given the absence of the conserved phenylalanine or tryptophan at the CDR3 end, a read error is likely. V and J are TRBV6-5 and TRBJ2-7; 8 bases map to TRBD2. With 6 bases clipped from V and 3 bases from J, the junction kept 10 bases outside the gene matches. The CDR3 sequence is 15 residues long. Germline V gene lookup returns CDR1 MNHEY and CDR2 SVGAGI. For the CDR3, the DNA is TGTGCCAGCAGCCTCTCGGGAGGGCATGTCTACGAGCAGTACCTC. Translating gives CASSLSGGHVYEQYL.

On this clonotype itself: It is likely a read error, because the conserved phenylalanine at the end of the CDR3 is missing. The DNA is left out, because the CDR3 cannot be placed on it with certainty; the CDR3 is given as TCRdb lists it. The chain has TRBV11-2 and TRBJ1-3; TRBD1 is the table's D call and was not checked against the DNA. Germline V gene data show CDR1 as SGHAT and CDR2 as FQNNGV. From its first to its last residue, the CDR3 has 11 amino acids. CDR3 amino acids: CASSPGTALYY.

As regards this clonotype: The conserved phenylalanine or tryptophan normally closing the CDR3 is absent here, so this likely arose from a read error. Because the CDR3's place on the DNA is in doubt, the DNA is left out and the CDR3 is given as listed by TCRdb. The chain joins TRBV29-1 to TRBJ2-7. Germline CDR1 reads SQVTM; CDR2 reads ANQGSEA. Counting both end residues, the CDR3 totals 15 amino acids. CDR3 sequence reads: CSTTGEDKDYYEQYS.

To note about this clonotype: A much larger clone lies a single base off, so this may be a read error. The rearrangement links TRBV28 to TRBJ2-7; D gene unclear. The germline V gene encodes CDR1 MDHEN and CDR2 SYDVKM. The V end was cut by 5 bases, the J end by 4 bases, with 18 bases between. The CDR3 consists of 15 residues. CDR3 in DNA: TGTGCCAGCAGTATTAACCGAGCCCCAGGTTACGAGCAGTACTTC. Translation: CASSINRAPGYEQYF.

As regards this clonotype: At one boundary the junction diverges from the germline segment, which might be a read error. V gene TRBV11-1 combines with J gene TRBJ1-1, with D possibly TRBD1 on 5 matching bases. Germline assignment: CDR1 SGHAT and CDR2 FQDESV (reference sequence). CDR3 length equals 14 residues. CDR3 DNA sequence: TGCGCCAGCAACTTCGGGCAGGGCTATACTGAAGCTTTCTTT. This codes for CASNFGQGYTEAFF.

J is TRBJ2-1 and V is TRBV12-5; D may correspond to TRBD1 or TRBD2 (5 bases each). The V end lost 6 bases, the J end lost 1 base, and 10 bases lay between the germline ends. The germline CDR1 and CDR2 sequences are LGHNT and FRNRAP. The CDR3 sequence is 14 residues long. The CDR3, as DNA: TGTGCTAGTGGGGCTTGGGGGTCCTACAATGAGCAGTTCTTC. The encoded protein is CASGAWGSYNEQFF.

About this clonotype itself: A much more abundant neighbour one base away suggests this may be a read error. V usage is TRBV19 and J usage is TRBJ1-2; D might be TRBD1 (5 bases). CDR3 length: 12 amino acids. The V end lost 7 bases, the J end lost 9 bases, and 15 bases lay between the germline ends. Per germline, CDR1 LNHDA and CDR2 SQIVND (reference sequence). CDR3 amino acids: CASTQGSRRYTF. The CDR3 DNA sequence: TGTGCCAGTACCCAGGGAAGTAGGCGCTACACCTTC. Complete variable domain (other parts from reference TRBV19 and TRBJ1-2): DGGITQSPKYLFRKEGQNVTLSCEQNLNHDAMYWYRQDPGQGLRLIYYSQIVNDFQKGDIAEGYSVSREKKESFPLTVTSAQKNPTAFYLCASTQGSRRYTFGSGTRLTVV.

CDR3 in amino acids: CASSWGTQTLYNEQFF. The CDR3 coding sequence is TGTGCCAGCAGCTGGGGGACCCAGACCCTCTACAATGAGCAGTTCTTC. The V call is TRBV5-4, the J call TRBJ2-1; D may correspond to TRBD1 or TRBD2 (5 bases each). Germline CDR1 is SGHNT and CDR2 is YYREEE (reference sequence). This CDR3 is built from 16 residues. Trimming removed 3 bases at V and 3 bases at J, with 16 bases between.

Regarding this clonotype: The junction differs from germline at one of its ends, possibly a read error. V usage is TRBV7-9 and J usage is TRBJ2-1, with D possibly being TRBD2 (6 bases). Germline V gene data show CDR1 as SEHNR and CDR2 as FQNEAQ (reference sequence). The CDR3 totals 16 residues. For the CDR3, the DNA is TGTGCCTGCAGCTCCAAGGGCACTAGCAGAAACCCCGAGCAGTTCTTC. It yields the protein CACSSKGTSRNPEQFF. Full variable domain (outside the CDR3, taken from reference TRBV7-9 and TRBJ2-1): DTGVSQNPRHKITKRGQNVTFRCDPISEHNRLYWYRQTLGQGPEFLTYFQNEAQLEKSRLLSDRFSAERPKGSFSTLEIQRTEQGDSAMYLCACSSKGTSRNPEQFFGPGTRLTVL.

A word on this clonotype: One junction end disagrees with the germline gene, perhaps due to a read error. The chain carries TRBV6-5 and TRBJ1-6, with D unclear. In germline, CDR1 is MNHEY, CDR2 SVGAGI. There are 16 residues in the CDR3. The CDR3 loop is CANSKQSAVYNSPLHF. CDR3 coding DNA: TGTGCCAACAGTAAACAGTCTGCCGTATATAACTCACCCCTCCACTTT.

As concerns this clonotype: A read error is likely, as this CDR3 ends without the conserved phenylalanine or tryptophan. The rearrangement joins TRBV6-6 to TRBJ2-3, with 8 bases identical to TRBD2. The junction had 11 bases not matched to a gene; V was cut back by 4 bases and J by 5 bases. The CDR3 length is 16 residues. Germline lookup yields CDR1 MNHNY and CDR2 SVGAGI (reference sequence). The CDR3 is CASSFTSGTRVDTQYL. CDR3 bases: TGTGCCAGCAGTTTTACTTCCGGGACTAGGGTAGATACGCAGTATCTT.

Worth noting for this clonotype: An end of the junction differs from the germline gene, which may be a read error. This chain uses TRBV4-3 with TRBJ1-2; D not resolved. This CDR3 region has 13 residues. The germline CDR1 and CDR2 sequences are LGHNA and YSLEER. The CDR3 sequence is CASSQEPDCGFTF. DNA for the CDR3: TGCGCCAGCAGCCAAGAACCGGACTGTGGCTTCACCTTC.

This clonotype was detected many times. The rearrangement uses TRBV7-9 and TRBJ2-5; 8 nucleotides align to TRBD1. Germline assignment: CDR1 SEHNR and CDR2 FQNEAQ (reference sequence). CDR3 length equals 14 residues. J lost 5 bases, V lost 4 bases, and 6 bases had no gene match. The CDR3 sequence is CASSSRTGRETQYF. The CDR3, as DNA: TGTGCCAGCAGCTCCCGGACAGGGAGGGAGACCCAGTACTTC.

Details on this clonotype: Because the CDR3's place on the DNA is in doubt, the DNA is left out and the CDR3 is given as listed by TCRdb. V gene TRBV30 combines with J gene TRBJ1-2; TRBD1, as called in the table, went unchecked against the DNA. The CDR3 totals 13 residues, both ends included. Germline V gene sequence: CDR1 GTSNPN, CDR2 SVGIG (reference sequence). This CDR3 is CVWTWGSGIGYTF.

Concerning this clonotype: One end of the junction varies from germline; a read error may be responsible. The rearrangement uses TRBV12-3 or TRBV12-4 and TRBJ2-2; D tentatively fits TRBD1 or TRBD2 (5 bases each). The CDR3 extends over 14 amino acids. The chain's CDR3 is CASSPWWGAGELLF. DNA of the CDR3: TGTGCCAGCAGTCCATGGTGGGGCGCCGGGGAGCTGTTATTT.

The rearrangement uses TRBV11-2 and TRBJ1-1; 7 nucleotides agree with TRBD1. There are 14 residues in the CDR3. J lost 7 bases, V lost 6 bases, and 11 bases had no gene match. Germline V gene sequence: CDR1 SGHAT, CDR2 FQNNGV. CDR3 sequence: CASRCTQGRVEAFF. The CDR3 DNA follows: TGTGCCAGCAGATGTACACAGGGGAGGGTTGAAGCTTTCTTT. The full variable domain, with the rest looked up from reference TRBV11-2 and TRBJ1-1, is EAGVAQSPRYKIIEKRQSVAFWCNPISGHATLYWYQQILGQGPKLLIQFQNNGVVDDSQLPKDRFSAERLKGVDSTLKIQPAKLEDSAVYLCASRCTQGRVEAFFGQGTRLTVV.

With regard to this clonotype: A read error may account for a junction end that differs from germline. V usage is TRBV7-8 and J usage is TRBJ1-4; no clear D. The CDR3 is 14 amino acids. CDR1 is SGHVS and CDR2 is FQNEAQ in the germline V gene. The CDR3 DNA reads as TGTGCCAGCAGCTTAGTGGCGGGTAATGAGAAACTGTTTTTT. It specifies CASSLVAGNEKLFF.

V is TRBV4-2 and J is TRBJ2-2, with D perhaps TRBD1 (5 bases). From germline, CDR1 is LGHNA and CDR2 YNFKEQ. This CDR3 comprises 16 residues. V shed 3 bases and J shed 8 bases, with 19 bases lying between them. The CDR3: CASSQTVTRELGELFF. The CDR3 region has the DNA TGTGCCAGCAGCCAGACAGTGACCAGGGAACTTGGGGAGCTGTTTTTT.